A single sample is the source of the 8 T cell receptor beta chains below, sequenced in a study of long-term antiretroviral therapy in people with HIV. Survey-level immunoSEQ v3.0 assays were run. Sequencing used immunoSEQ multiplex PCR; TCRdb keeps in-frame clones, though not all of them. This sample yields approximately 25,000 clones, of which 65% to 85% are seen a single time; roughly a tenth belongs to the top ten. Specimen: unsorted PBMCs, collected 0.8 years before starting antiretroviral therapy. The receptors derive from a man aged 18-30 years with HIV.

The V call is TRBV10-1, the J call TRBJ1-1; unclear D gene. Germline-derived CDR1 and CDR2 are WNHNN and SYGVQD (reference sequence). Trimming removed 0 bases from V and 7 bases from J, with 9 bases in between. The CDR3 covers 13 residues. Written as DNA, the CDR3 is TGCGCCAGCAGTGAGTCTTTCTGGGGTGAAGCTTTCTTT. Its protein is CASSESFWGEAFF.

The chain recombines TRBV7-9 with TRBJ1-3, with 7 bases fitting TRBD1. Germline V gene data show CDR1 as SEHNR and CDR2 as FQNEAQ (reference sequence). J lost 10 bases, V lost 6 bases, and 15 bases had no gene match. The CDR3 is made up of 15 amino acids. CDR3: CASRHRDSVLETIYF. In DNA form, the CDR3 reads TGTGCCAGCAGGCACCGGGACAGTGTTCTTGAAACCATATATTTT.

This rearrangement joins TRBV6-6 to TRBJ2-1; TRBD2 aligns across 10 bases. This CDR3 has 15 amino acids. Germline CDR1 is MNHNY and CDR2 is SVGAGI (reference sequence). Trimming cost V 6 bases and J 4 bases; bases outside gene matches: 6. As DNA, the CDR3 is TGTGCCAGCAGCCACCGGACTAGCGGTTACAATGAGCAGTTCTTC. The encoded protein is CASSHRTSGYNEQFF.

This clone was counted between two and nine times. The chain employs TRBV9 and TRBJ1-1, with no clear D. This CDR3 region has 15 residues. Trimming left V 3 bases short and J 8 bases short, with 20 bases between. Looked up from germline, CDR1 is SGDLS and CDR2 is YYNGEE. The CDR3 region is CASSADGMTSQEAFF. The CDR3 DNA follows: TGTGCCAGCAGCGCGGACGGAATGACCTCCCAGGAAGCTTTCTTT.

The V and J genes are TRBV7-8 and TRBJ2-2; 10 bases are shared with TRBD2. The CDR3 sequence is 15 residues long. The germline CDR1 and CDR2 sequences are SGHVS and FQNEAQ. J lost 8 bases, V lost 6 bases, and 9 bases had no gene match. CDR3 amino acids: CASRFSGGASGELFF. CDR3 coding DNA: TGTGCCAGCAGATTCAGCGGGGGGGCTTCGGGGGAGCTGTTTTTT.

The gene calls are TRBV2 and TRBJ1-2; maybe TRBD1 (6 bases). CDR1 and CDR2 from the germline V gene are SNHLY and FYNNEI. This CDR3 contains 15 residues. V dropped 3 bases and J dropped 2 bases, with 13 bases sitting between them. The CDR3 region is CASSDLTGPNYGYTF. The CDR3 coding sequence is TGTGCCAGCAGTGATTTAACAGGGCCAAACTATGGCTACACCTTC.

This chain's CDR3 is CASGFDTELYNEQFF. CDR3 sequence (DNA): TGTGCTAGTGGTTTTGACACGGAATTATACAATGAGCAGTTCTTC. The chain employs TRBV12-5 and TRBJ2-1; D gene unclear. Germline CDR1 is LGHNT and CDR2 is FRNRAP. V was shortened by 3 bases and J by 4 bases, with 13 bases between the two germline ends. CDR3 length equals 15 residues.

V and J are TRBV4-3 and TRBJ2-3; no reliable D call. The CDR3 consists of 13 residues. Germline CDR1 and CDR2: LGHNA and YSLEER. Trimming shortened V by 0 bases and J by 4 bases, and 5 bases separated the two germline ends. The DNA of the CDR3 is TGCGCCAGCAGCCAAGATTATGCAGATACGCAGTATTTT. Amino acids: CASSQDYADTQYF.